The 4 T cell receptor beta chains below all came from one sample that was sequenced in a study of T cells in Graves' hyperthyroidism and ophthalmopathy. RNA transcripts served as the template for amplifying TCR beta CDR3 regions. TCR CDR3 regions were first amplified by RT-PCR with HTBI primers. TCRdb re-derived calls from the multiplex PCR reads in MiXCR, one entry per CDR3 protein. The sample consists of more than 300,000 distinct CDR3 sequences, around 15% of them appearing once. Sequenced input: blood. Every receptor here comes from a young woman with Graves' ophthalmopathy.

This clonotype was found many times. J is TRBJ1-2 and V is TRBV7-8, with D perhaps matching TRBD1 (6 bases). The V gene's germline CDR1 is SGHVS and CDR2 FQNEAQ. Trimming shortened V by 1 base and J by 7 bases, and 19 bases separated the two germline ends. This CDR3 spans 16 amino acids. Written as DNA, the CDR3 is TGTGCCAGCAGCTTAGTAGTCCGGGGGGCAACGGCTGGCTACACCTTC. This sequence encodes CASSLVVRGATAGYTF.

The chain carries TRBV19 and TRBJ1-5; the D is unclear. The CDR3 consists of 15 residues. Trimming took 1 base from V and 0 from J, leaving 7 bases between them. Per the germline V gene, CDR1 is LNHDA and CDR2 is SQIVND (reference sequence). The CDR3 sequence is CASSIVSVSNQPQHF. The CDR3 coding sequence is TGTGCCAGTAGTATAGTTTCAGTTAGCAATCAGCCCCAGCATTTT.

This clonotype was recorded at least ten times. The genes are TRBV10-1 and TRBJ2-3; the D is unclear. The CDR3 runs to 13 residues. The V end lost 5 bases, the J end lost 2 bases, and 8 bases lay between the germline ends. From germline, CDR1 is WNHNN and CDR2 SYGVQD (reference sequence). Here the CDR3 DNA reads TGCGCCAGCAGTAGGGCAGTCACAGATACGCAGTATTTT. It encodes CASSRAVTDTQYF.

There are a few counts of this clonotype. The V gene is TRBV11-2, the J gene TRBJ1-4, with 7 positions matching TRBD1. J gave up 1 base and V 4 bases, and 6 bases lay outside the gene matches. CDR1 is SGHAT, CDR2 FQNNGV, per germline. The CDR3 has 16 residues. The CDR3 DNA is TGTGCCAGCAGCTCTACAGGGGCGCGAACTAATGAAAAACTGTTTTTT. Its translation: CASSSTGARTNEKLFF.